A single sample gave rise to the 14 T cell receptor beta chains below, sequenced in a study of beta chain features in type 1 diabetes. Whole-study findings and limits: The study found moderately but significantly shorter TCRB CDR3s in all four CD4+ subsets of Type 1 diabetes patients.

Which antigens these TCRs recognize remains unknown. Isolated RNA was reverse transcribed in full, so expressed TCRB transcripts were sequenced. Measured with immunoSEQ multiplex PCR; TCRdb has only the in-frame clones, and not every one. The table has hundreds of thousands of clones, around 15% seen once. The sample comprised naive CD4+ T cells from blood. These receptors were obtained from a man aged 18 to 29 with type 1 diabetes.

The chain joins TRBV4-1 to TRBJ2-1; 7 nucleotides align to TRBD2. Germline assignment: CDR1 MGHRA and CDR2 YSYEKL. The length of the CDR3 is 14 residues. Trimming took 4 bases from V and 3 from J; bases not matched to a gene: 3. The CDR3 spells CASSRREIYNEQFF. The CDR3 DNA is TGCGCCAGCAGCCGGCGGGAGATCTACAATGAGCAGTTCTTC.

This chain links TRBV25-1 with TRBJ1-5; D possibly corresponds to TRBD1 (5 bases). The germline V gene encodes CDR1 MGHDK and CDR2 SYGVNS. There are 15 residues in the CDR3. V gave up 3 bases and J gave up 0 bases, with 9 bases separating them. The CDR3 here is CASSDGTFSNQPQHF. The CDR3 coding sequence is TGTGCCAGCAGTGACGGGACCTTTAGCAATCAGCCCCAGCATTTT.

J is TRBJ1-5 and V is TRBV7-2; tentatively, D is TRBD1 (6 bases). The CDR3 has 15 residues. V lost 1 base and J 5 bases, leaving 12 bases between the germline ends. CDR1 is SGHTA and CDR2 is FQGNSA in the germline V gene. The CDR3 DNA follows: TGTGCCAGCAGCTTAGAAGGGGGAGCACATCAGCCCCAGCATTTT. Protein sequence: CASSLEGGAHQPQHF.

The chain uses TRBV10-2 and TRBJ1-5; 10 nucleotides agree with TRBD1. Losses at the gene ends were 6 bases for V and 6 bases for J; bases not matched to a gene: 11. The germline V gene encodes CDR1 WSHSY and CDR2 SAAADI. The length of the CDR3 is 16 residues. The CDR3 DNA sequence: TGCGCCAGCAGACGGACAGGGGGAAATTTCTCTCAGCCCCAGCATTTT. Its translation is CASRRTGGNFSQPQHF.

The gene calls are TRBV9 and TRBJ1-2; the D is unclear. CDR3 length equals 15 residues. Trimming took off 5 bases at V and 3 bases at J, with 17 bases between the two ends. The germline CDR1 and CDR2 sequences are SGDLS and YYNGEE. DNA for the CDR3: TGTGCCAGCAGTACAAATCTTCGGGGAGACTATGGCTACACCTTC. It encodes CASSTNLRGDYGYTF.

Only a few counts were recorded for this clone. J is TRBJ1-5 and V is TRBV30; D uncertain. Trimming took off 3 bases at V and 0 bases at J, with 12 bases between the two ends. The CDR3 contains 15 residues. CDR1 and CDR2 from the germline V gene are GTSNPN and SVGIG (reference sequence). CDR3 sequence reads: CAWRPGQYSNQPQHF. The CDR3 nucleotides are TGTGCCTGGAGGCCCGGGCAATATAGCAATCAGCCCCAGCATTTT.

This clone was seen more than once but under ten times. The chain joins TRBV20-1 to TRBJ2-1; D is unresolved. V gave up 6 bases and J gave up 5 bases, with 5 bases separating them. This CDR3 contains 10 residues. Per the germline V gene, CDR1 is DFQATT and CDR2 is SNEGSKA (reference sequence). CDR3 sequence reads: CSAVHNEQFF. The CDR3 coding sequence is TGCAGTGCAGTTCACAATGAGCAGTTCTTC.

The gene calls are TRBV5-4 and TRBJ1-1, with 7 nucleotides matching TRBD1. The germline CDR1 and CDR2 sequences are SGHNT and YYREEE (reference sequence). The CDR3 covers 14 residues. After removal of 5 bases from V and 1 base from J, the junction contained 5 bases not matched to a gene. The CDR3 sequence: CASRDGTENTEAFF. The DNA for the CDR3 is TGTGCCAGCAGGGACGGGACAGAGAACACTGAAGCTTTCTTT.

This clone was seen only a few times. This chain joins TRBV2 and TRBJ2-6; D remains unclear. The CDR3 length is 15 residues. The germline V and J ends were trimmed by 8 bases and 0 bases, with 11 bases remaining between them. Germline V gene sequence: CDR1 SNHLY, CDR2 FYNNEI. This chain's CDR3 is CASAVGFSGANVLTF. The CDR3, as DNA: TGTGCCAGCGCTGTCGGGTTCTCTGGGGCCAACGTCCTGACTTTC.

This clone appeared a few times. This CDR3 is CATSALPGQGAYNEQFF. CDR3 sequence (DNA): TGTGCCACCAGCGCCCTACCGGGACAGGGGGCGTACAATGAGCAGTTCTTC. This chain joins TRBV15 and TRBJ2-1; 12 bases are shared with TRBD1. Germline V CDR1 and CDR2: LNHNV, YYDKDF (reference sequence). The CDR3 spans 17 residues. V shed 5 bases and J 4 bases; nucleotides not matched to a gene: 9.

This chain connects TRBV18 to TRBJ1-2, with unresolved D. Germline V gives CDR1 KGHSH, CDR2 LQKENI. The length of the CDR3 is 14 residues. Trimming took 2 bases from V and 6 from J, leaving 13 bases between them. The DNA of the CDR3 is TGTGCCAGCTCACCAAGGCCAGAGCGAGATGGCTACACCTTC. Translation gives CASSPRPERDGYTF.

V gene TRBV2 combines with J gene TRBJ1-1, with TRBD1 as a possible D gene (5 bases). The germline CDR1 and CDR2 sequences are SNHLY and FYNNEI. The CDR3 is made up of 14 amino acids. V lost 3 bases, J lost 5 bases, and 13 bases lay in between. CDR3 nucleotide sequence: TGTGCCAGCAGTGACCGTGGGGGATGGACTGAAGCTTTCTTT. Amino acid sequence: CASSDRGGWTEAFF.

The gene calls are TRBV7-2 and TRBJ2-1; the D is unclear. The CDR3 is 12 amino acids. V was pared by 0 bases and J by 6 bases, with 3 bases between. Per germline, CDR1 SGHTA and CDR2 FQGNSA. CDR3 region: CASSLASNEQFF. The CDR3 DNA reads TGTGCCAGCAGCTTAGCCAGCAATGAGCAGTTCTTC.

The V call is TRBV28, the J call TRBJ2-5, with TRBD2 identical over 11 bases. After removal of 5 bases from V and 1 base from J, the junction contained 6 bases not matched to a gene. The CDR3 length is 16 residues. Germline lookup yields CDR1 MDHEN and CDR2 SYDVKM. The chain's CDR3 is CASSPGLADFQETQYF. The CDR3 bases are TGTGCCAGCAGTCCGGGACTAGCGGACTTCCAAGAGACCCAGTACTTC.